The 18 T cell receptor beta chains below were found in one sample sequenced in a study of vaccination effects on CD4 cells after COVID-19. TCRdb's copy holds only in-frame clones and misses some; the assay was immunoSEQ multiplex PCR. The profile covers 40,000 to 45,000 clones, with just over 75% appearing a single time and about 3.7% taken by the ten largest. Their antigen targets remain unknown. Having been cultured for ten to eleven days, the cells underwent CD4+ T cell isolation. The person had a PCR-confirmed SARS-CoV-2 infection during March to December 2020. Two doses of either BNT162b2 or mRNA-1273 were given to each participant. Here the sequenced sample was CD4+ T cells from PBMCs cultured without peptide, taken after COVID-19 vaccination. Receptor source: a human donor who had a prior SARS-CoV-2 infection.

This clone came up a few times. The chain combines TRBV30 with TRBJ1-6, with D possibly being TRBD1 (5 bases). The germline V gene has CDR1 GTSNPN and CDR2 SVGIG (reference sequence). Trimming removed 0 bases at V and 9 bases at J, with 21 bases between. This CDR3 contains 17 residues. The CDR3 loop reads CAWSVFGATPLVSPLHF. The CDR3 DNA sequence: TGTGCCTGGAGTGTTTTTGGGGCGACCCCCCTCGTTTCACCCCTCCACTTT. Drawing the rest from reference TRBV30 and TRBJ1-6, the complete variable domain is SQTIHQWPATLVQPVGSPLSLECTVEGTSNPNLYWYRQAAGRGLQLLFYSVGIGQISSEVPQNLSASRPQDRQFILSSKKLLLSDSGFYLCAWSVFGATPLVSPLHFGNGTRLTVT.

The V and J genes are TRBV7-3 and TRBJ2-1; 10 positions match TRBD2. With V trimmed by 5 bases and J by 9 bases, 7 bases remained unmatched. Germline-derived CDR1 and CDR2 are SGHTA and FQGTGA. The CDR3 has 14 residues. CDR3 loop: CASSATSGQPEQFF. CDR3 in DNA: TGTGCCAGCAGCGCGACTAGCGGGCAGCCTGAGCAGTTCTTC.

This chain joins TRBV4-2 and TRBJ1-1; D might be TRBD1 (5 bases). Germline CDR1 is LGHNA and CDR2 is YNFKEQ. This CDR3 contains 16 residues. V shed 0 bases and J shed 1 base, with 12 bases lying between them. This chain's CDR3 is CASSQDLPGTNTEAFF. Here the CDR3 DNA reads TGTGCCAGCAGCCAAGATCTTCCGGGGACGAACACTGAAGCTTTCTTT.

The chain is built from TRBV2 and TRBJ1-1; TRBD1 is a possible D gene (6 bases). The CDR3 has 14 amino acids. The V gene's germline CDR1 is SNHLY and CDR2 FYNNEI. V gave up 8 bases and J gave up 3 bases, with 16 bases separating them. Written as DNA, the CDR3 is TGTGCCAGCGGAATCGTAGGGGGGGACACTGAAGCTTTCTTT. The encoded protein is CASGIVGGDTEAFF.

In nucleotides, the CDR3 is TGTGCCAGCTCATCGCAGACAGGGGCTCTCGAGCAGTACTTC. Translation: CASSSQTGALEQYF. The chain employs TRBV18 and TRBJ2-7, with TRBD1 matching over 8 bases. V shed 5 bases, J shed 6 bases, and the junction held 9 bases outside the gene matches. The CDR3 sequence is 14 residues long. Germline V lookup: CDR1 KGHSH, CDR2 LQKENI.

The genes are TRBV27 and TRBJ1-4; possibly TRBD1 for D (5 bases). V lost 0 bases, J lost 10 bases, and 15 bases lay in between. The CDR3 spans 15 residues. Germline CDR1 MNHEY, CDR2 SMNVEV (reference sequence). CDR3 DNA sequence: TGTGCCAGCAGTTTATCGCGGCAGGCAAGGGGAAAACTGTTTTTT. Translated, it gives CASSLSRQARGKLFF.

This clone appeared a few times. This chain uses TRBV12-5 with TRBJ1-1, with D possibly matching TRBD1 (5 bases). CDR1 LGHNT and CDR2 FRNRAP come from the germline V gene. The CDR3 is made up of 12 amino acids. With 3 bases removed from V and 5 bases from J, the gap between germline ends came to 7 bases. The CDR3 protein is CASGFQGTEAFF. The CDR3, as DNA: TGTGCTAGTGGTTTTCAGGGAACTGAAGCTTTCTTT.

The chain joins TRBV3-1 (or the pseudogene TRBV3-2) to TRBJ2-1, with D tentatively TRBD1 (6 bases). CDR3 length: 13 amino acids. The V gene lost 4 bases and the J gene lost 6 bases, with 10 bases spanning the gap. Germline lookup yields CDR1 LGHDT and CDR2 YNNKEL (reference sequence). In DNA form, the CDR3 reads TGTGCCAGCAGCCTGGGGGCGGTCAATGAGCAGTTCTTC. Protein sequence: CASSLGAVNEQFF.

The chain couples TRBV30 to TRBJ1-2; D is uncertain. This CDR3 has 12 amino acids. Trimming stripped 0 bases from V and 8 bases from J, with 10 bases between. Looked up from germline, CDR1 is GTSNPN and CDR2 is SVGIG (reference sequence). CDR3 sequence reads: CAWSVWAGGYTF. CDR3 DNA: TGTGCCTGGAGTGTTTGGGCAGGCGGCTACACCTTC.

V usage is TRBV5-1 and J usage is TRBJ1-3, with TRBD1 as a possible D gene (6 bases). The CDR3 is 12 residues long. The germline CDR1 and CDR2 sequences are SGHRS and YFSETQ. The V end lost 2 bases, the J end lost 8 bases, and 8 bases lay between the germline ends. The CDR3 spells CASSLQGHTIYF. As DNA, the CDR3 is TGCGCCAGCAGCTTACAGGGACACACCATATATTTT.

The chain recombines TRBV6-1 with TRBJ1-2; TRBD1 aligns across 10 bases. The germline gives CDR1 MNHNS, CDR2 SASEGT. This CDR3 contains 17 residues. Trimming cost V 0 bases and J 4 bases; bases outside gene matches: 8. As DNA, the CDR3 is TGTGCCAGCAGTGAAGCAAACCCGGGACAGGGGATCTATGGCTACACCTTC. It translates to CASSEANPGQGIYGYTF.

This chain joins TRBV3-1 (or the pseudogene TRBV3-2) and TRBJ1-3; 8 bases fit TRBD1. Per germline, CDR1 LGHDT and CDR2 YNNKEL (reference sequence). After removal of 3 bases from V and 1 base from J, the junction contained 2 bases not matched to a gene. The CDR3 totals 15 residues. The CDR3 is CASSHWTGSGNTIYF. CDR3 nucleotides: TGTGCCAGCAGCCACTGGACAGGGTCTGGAAACACCATATATTTT.

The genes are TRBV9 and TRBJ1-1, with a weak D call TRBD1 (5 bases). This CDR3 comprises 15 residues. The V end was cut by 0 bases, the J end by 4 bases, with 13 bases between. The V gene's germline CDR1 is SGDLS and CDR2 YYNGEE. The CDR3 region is CASSVAPGRGTEAFF. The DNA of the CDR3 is TGTGCCAGCAGCGTAGCACCGGGAAGGGGCACTGAAGCTTTCTTT.

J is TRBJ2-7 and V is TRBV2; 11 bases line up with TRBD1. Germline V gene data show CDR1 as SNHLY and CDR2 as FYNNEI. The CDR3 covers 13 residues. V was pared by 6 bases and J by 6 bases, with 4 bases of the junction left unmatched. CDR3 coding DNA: TGTGCCAGCAGGGACAGGGGGCTGGGCGAGCAGTACTTC. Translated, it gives CASRDRGLGEQYF.

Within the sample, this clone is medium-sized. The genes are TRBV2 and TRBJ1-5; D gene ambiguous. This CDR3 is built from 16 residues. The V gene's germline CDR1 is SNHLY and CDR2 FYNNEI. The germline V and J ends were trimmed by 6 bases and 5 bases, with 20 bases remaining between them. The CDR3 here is CASSLTRRVVYQPQHF. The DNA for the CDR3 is TGTGCCAGCAGCTTGACAAGGAGGGTCGTTTATCAGCCCCAGCATTTT.

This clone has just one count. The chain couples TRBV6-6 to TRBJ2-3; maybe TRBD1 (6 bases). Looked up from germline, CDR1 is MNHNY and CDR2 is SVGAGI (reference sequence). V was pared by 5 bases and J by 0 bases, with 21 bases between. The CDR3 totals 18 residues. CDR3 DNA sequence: TGTGCCAGCAGTCCTCAAGGGACACGGTCTACTAGCACAGATACGCAGTATTTT. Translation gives CASSPQGTRSTSTDTQYF.

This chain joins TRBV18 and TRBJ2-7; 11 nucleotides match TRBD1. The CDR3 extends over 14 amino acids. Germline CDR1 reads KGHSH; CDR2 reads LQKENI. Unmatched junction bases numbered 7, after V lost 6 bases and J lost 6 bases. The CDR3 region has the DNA TGTGCCAGCTCGTCGGGACAGGGGGAGGTCGAGCAGTACTTC. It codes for CASSSGQGEVEQYF.

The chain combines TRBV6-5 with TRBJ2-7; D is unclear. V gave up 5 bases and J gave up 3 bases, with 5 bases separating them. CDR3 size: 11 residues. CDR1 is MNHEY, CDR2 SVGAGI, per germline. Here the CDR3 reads CASSQNYEQYF. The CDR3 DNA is TGTGCCAGCAGTCAGAACTACGAGCAGTACTTC.